These T cell receptor beta chains were read from a single sample in a study of cytomegalovirus exposure and HLA in healthy donors. Clones were read by immunoSEQ multiplex PCR, and TCRdb kept only the in-frame ones, dropping some. The table has over 150,000 clones, about 90% seen once. Material for sequencing was PBMCs. The receptors stem from a woman younger than 30 in good health and CMV-seropositive. CDR3s include the opening cysteine and the closing phenylalanine or tryptophan. A D gene is named only where the DNA matches it firmly. Clone sizes are given selectively: once, few, many, or a class where the clone is expanded.

clone_size d_call j_call v_call cdr3_aa cdr3_nt
NA TRBD1 TRBJ1-2 TRBV27 CASRTGVYGYTF TGTGCCAGCAGGACAGGGGTCTATGGCTACACCTTC
NA TRBD1 TRBJ2-7 TRBV5-1 CASSPGTGFDEQYF TGCGCCAGCAGCCCGGGGACAGGGTTCGACGAGCAGTACTTC
NA TRBD2 TRBJ2-1 TRBV11-2 CASSSSTGTSGRSEQFF TGTGCCAGCAGCTCCTCCACCGGGACTAGCGGGAGATCTGAGCAGTTCTTC
NA NA TRBJ2-1 TRBV15 CATSRDSGLARHEQFF TGTGCCACCAGCAGAGATAGTGGTCTAGCGCGGCATGAGCAGTTCTTC
once NA TRBJ2-5 TRBV28 CASSLMGHHPHQYF TGTGCCAGCAGTTTGATGGGACACCACCCACACCAGTACTTC
few TRBD1 TRBJ1-5 TRBV28 CASSPDRGRSQPQHF TGTGCCAGCAGTCCTGACAGGGGGCGAAGTCAGCCCCAGCATTTT
NA TRBD2 TRBJ2-7 TRBV5-1 CASSSLAGGPSEQYF TGCGCCAGCAGCTCACTAGCGGGAGGGCCAAGCGAGCAGTACTTC
NA NA TRBJ1-4 TRBV12-2 CASRSTATGLPNEKLFF TGTGCAAGTCGCTCCACAGCGACAGGGCTGCCTAATGAAAAACTGTTTTTT
NA NA TRBJ1-2 TRBV27 CASTPRPTANYGYTF TGTGCCAGCACGCCTCGGCCGACAGCTAACTATGGCTACACCTTC
NA NA TRBJ2-5 TRBV27 CASSLYGQLYQETQYF TGTGCCAGCAGTTTATATGGGCAGCTCTACCAAGAGACCCAGTACTTC
NA TRBD1 TRBJ1-5 TRBV4-1 CASSSWTGRQPQHF TGCGCCAGCAGCAGCTGGACAGGGCGCCAGCCCCAGCATTTT
NA TRBD2 TRBJ2-1 TRBV28 CASSRLGDYGAEQFF TGTGCCAGCAGTCGGCTGGGGGACTATGGGGCTGAGCAGTTCTTC
NA TRBD2 TRBJ2-5 TRBV19 CASSIVLAGVSGETQYF TGTGCCAGTAGTATTGTACTAGCGGGAGTAAGCGGAGAGACCCAGTACTTC
NA NA TRBJ2-3 TRBV14 CASSLLAGTQYF TGTGCCAGCAGCCTCTTAGCTGGGACGCAGTATTTT
NA TRBD1 TRBJ1-1 TRBV7-9 CASSGQGNTEAFF TGTGCCAGCAGCGGACAGGGGAACACTGAAGCTTTCTTT
few TRBD2 TRBJ2-7 TRBV6-5 CASGLAGLMYEQYF TGTGCCAGCGGCCTAGCGGGACTCATGTACGAGCAGTACTTC
NA TRBD1 TRBJ1-1 TRBV6-6 CASSRQGPTEAFF TGTGCCAGCAGTAGACAGGGGCCCACTGAAGCTTTCTTT
once NA TRBJ2-7 TRBV4-3 CASSQDIGRGSDEQYF TGCGCCAGCAGCCAAGATATCGGACGGGGGTCTGACGAGCAGTACTTC
NA NA TRBJ2-1 TRBV6-4 CASSDSSLKTYNEQFF TGTGCCAGCAGTGACTCGAGTCTGAAAACCTACAATGAGCAGTTCTTC
NA TRBD1 TRBJ1-2 TRBV2 CASTRDRDYGYTF TGTGCCAGCACCAGGGACAGGGACTATGGCTACACCTTC
NA NA TRBJ1-2 TRBV6-6 CASSYAGRTFYGYTF TGTGCCAGCAGTTACGCGGGCAGGACTTTCTATGGCTACACCTTC
few TRBD2 TRBJ2-7 TRBV6-1 CASRGGVSSYEQYF TGTGCCAGCAGGGGAGGGGTGAGCTCCTACGAGCAGTACTTC
NA TRBD1 TRBJ1-2 TRBV6-6 CASRGTGMANYGYTF TGTGCCAGCAGGGGGACAGGGATGGCTAACTATGGCTACACCTTC
NA NA TRBJ1-2 TRBV5-7 CASPSGSNYGYTF TGTGCCAGCCCGTCGGGTTCCAACTATGGCTACACCTTC